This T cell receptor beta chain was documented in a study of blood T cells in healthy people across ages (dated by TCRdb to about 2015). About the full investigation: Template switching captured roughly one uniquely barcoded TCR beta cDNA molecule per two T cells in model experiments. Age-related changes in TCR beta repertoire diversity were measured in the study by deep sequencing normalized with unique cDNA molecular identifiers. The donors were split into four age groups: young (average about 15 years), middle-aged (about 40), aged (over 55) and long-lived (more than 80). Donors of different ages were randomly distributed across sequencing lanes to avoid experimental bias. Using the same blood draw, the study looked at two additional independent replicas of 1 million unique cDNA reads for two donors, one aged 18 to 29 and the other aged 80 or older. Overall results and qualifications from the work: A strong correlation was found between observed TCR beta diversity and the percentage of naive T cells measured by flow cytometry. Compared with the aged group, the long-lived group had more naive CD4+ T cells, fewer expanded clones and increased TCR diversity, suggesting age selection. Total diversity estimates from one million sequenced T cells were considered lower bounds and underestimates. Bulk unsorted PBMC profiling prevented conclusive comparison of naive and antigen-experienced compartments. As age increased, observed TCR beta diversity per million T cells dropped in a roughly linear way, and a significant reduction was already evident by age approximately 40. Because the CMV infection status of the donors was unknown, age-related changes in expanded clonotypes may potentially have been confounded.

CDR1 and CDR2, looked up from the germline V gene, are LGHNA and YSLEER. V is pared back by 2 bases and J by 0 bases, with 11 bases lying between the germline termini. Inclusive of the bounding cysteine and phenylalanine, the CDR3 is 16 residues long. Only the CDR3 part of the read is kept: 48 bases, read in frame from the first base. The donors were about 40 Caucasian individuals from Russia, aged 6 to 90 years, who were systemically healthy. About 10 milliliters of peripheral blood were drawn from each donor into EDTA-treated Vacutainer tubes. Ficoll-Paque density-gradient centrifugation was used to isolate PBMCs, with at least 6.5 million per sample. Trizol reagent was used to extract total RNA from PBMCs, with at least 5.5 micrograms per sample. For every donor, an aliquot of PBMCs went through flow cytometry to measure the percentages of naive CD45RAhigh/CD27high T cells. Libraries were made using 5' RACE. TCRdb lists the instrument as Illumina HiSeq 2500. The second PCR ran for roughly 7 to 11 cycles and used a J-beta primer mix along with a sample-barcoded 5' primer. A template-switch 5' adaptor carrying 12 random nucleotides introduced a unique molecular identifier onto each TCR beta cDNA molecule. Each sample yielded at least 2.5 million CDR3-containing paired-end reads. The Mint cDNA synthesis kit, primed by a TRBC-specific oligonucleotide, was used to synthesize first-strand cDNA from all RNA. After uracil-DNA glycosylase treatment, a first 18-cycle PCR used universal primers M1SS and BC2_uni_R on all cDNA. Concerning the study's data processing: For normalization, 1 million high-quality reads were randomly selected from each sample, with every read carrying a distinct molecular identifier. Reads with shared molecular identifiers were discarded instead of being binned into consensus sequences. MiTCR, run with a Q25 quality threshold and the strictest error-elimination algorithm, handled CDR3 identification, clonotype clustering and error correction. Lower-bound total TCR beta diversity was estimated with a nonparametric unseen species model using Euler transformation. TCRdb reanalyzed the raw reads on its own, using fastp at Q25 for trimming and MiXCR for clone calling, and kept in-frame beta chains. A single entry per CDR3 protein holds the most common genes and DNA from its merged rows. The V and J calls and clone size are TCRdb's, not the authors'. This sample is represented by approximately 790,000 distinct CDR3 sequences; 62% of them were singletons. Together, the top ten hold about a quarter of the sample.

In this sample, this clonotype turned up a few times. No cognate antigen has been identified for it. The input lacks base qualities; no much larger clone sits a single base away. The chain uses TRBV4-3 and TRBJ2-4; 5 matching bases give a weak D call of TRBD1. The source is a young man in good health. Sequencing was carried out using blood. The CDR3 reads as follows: CASSQYTTGAKNIQYF. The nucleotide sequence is TGCGCCAGCAGCCAATACACCACAGGAGCCAAAAACATTCAGTACTTC.